The text below deals with one TCR beta chain. Its antigen is not identified. This sample was included in a study of cytomegalovirus exposure and HLA in healthy donors. Background on the study: There were just under 400 genotyped donors. Of these, roughly 80% fell in the genetic ancestry cluster associated with self-reported Caucasian donors. The study's findings and limits: Reports credit the classifier with highly specific, highly sensitive diagnosis of cytomegalovirus status. Usually a TCR sequence was rare, but some public TCRs were found in many donors.

The PCR had 60 Vbeta and 13 Jbeta primers. Only in-frame clones appear in the TCRdb table, and some are missing; sequencing was by immunoSEQ multiplex PCR. Of 45,000 to 60,000 clones listed, approximately 72% were seen once; the top ten hold 7% to 10%. This clonotype was sampled from a woman aged 50 to 60 in good health and CMV-seronegative. The sample was PBMCs.

The CDR3 nucleotides are TGTGCCAGCTCACCAAAGGCCGGGACAGGGGCTAATGAAAAACTGTTTTTT. Residues: CASSPKAGTGANEKLFF. The chain carries TRBV18 and TRBJ1-4, with TRBD1 identical over 10 bases. From germline, CDR1 is KGHSH and CDR2 LQKENI. J gave up 3 bases and V 2 bases, and 6 bases lay outside the gene matches. The CDR3 consists of 17 residues.